This T cell receptor beta chain was captured in a study of shared clonotypes between healthy human individuals. Germline CDR1 SGHDT, CDR2 YYEEEE. V was trimmed by 5 bases and J by 7 bases, leaving 19 bases between them. The CDR3 covers 15 residues. Profiling relied on immunoSEQ multiplex PCR, and the TCRdb table lists in-frame clones only, not all of them. The sample consists of some 2.4 million clones, roughly 93% of them appearing once. Sequencing was performed on naive CD4+ T cells from PBMCs. Subset reported: CD45RA+ positively selected. This receptor was identified in a man between 18 and 29 years old in good health. Some clones in this sample may be carry-over from other donors' samples. This rearrangement joins TRBV5-6 to TRBJ2-1; D tentatively fits TRBD1 or TRBD2 (5 bases each). CDR3 in amino acids: CASSVVGDPRNEQFF. CDR3 sequence (DNA): TGTGCCAGCAGTGTGGTGGGGGACCCCCGGAATGAGCAGTTCTTC.